The 19 T cell receptor beta chains reported below all come from one sample, sequenced in a study of response to subunit inactivated influenza vaccine (dated by TCRdb to the late 2010s). Libraries were made using RT-PCR. TCRdb records Illumina HiSeq 2500 as the sequencer. TCRdb handled the public reads itself, with Q25 trimming in fastp and clone calling in MiXCR, and kept productive beta chains. Rows matching on CDR3 protein sequence are summarized as one entry with the most common DNA and genes. Recorded for this sample are about 570,000 distinct CDR3 sequences; roughly 10% of them occurred a single time. The ten largest clones capture approximately 11% of the sample. This same sample was also part of a study on T cells expressing NK-cell markers. From that second study: 5'RACE template switching, by which a universal primer site and unique molecular identifiers were added, was used to make TCR beta cDNA libraries.

The sample here was PBMCs from blood, taken on the day of vaccination. Receptors originate from a man in his fifties or sixties who received an inactivated influenza vaccine. Donor details come from another sample of the same person, matched by shared clones.

Ten or more counts support this clonotype. J is TRBJ1-5 and V is TRBV6-2 or TRBV6-3; D gene uncertain. The V and J ends lost 0 bases and 2 bases respectively, with 20 bases between them. This CDR3 region has 19 residues. The V gene's germline CDR1 is MNHEY and CDR2 SVGEGT. The CDR3 loop is CASSYSSRSGFGGNQPQHF. The CDR3 DNA reads as TGTGCCAGCAGTTACTCGTCGAGGTCGGGCTTCGGGGGCAATCAGCCCCAGCATTTT.

This clonotype was picked up a small number of times. DNA for the CDR3: TGCAGTGCTATCCCACTGCCGGGGACAACCTACGAGCAGTACTTC. Translating gives CSAIPLPGTTYEQYF. The chain employs TRBV20-1 and TRBJ2-7; a possible D gene is TRBD1 (6 bases). Trimming left V 4 bases short and J 2 bases short, with 18 bases between. This CDR3 is built from 15 residues. The germline V gene encodes CDR1 DFQATT and CDR2 SNEGSKA (reference sequence).

This clonotype was seen repeatedly, ten times or more. The chain carries TRBV27 and TRBJ2-7; 10 nucleotides line up with TRBD1. This CDR3 region has 15 residues. V trimming: 5 bases; J trimming: 0 bases; junction bases outside the gene matches: 4. The V gene's germline CDR1 is MNHEY and CDR2 SMNVEV (reference sequence). As DNA, the CDR3 is TGTGCCAGCAGTCCCTGGACAGGGGGCTCCTACGAGCAGTACTTC. Its protein product is CASSPWTGGSYEQYF.

This clonotype was counted only a few times. The chain joins TRBV28 to TRBJ2-3; D is uncertain. CDR3 size: 15 residues. V lost 2 bases to trimming and J lost 2 bases, with 11 bases between them. Germline V gene data show CDR1 as MDHEN and CDR2 as SYDVKM. The CDR3 here is CASSLVGRVTDTQYF. The CDR3 nucleotides read TGTGCCAGCAGTTTAGTCGGACGTGTCACAGATACGCAGTATTTT.

Only a few counts were recorded for this clonotype. The CDR3 DNA follows: TGCAGTGCTTGGGACTCAGCTAACTATGGCTACACCTTC. Protein product: CSAWDSANYGYTF. The chain joins TRBV20-1 to TRBJ1-2; D is possibly TRBD1 (5 bases). V was pared by 5 bases and J by 0 bases, with 10 bases between. CDR3 length: 13 amino acids. Germline V gene sequence: CDR1 DFQATT, CDR2 SNEGSKA (reference sequence).

This clonotype has only a few counts. The genes are TRBV6-2 or TRBV6-3 and TRBJ1-1; 8 positions match TRBD1. V lost 6 bases, J lost 2 bases, and 8 bases stayed unmatched. CDR1 and CDR2 from the germline V gene are MNHEY and SVGEGT. The CDR3 extends over 15 amino acids. CDR3 DNA sequence: TGTGCCAGCAGAGACACCGGGACAGGAAACACTGAAGCTTTCTTT. Its translation is CASRDTGTGNTEAFF.

V is TRBV5-5 and J is TRBJ2-2, with 12 bases aligning to TRBD2. V was clipped by 6 bases and J by 9 bases; unmatched bases: 9. CDR3 length: 15 residues. The germline gives CDR1 SGHKS, CDR2 YYEKEE (reference sequence). The CDR3 protein is CASNPGLAGRRELFF. The DNA for the CDR3 is TGTGCCAGCAACCCCGGACTAGCGGGACGCCGGGAGCTGTTTTTT.

The rearrangement joins TRBV7-9 to TRBJ2-2; unclear D gene. Per germline, CDR1 SEHNR and CDR2 FQNEAQ (reference sequence). CDR3 size: 15 residues. V was shortened by 5 bases and J by 0 bases, with 10 bases between the two germline ends. The CDR3 bases are TGTGCCAGCAGCCCGTTACCGACGAACACCGGGGAGCTGTTTTTT. Translation gives CASSPLPTNTGELFF.

This clonotype showed up just a few times. The rearrangement links TRBV3-1 to TRBJ2-1; no definite D call. The V and J ends lost 3 bases and 7 bases respectively, with 10 bases between them. The CDR3 runs 13 residues. The V gene's germline CDR1 is LGHDT and CDR2 YNNKEL (reference sequence). Written as DNA, the CDR3 is TGTGCCAGCAGCCACGAAAGTGGTAATGAGCAGTTCTTC. It codes for CASSHESGNEQFF.

CDR3 protein: CASSTLTSRAWNEQFF. CDR3 DNA: TGTGCCAGCAGTACCCTGACTAGCAGGGCGTGGAATGAGCAGTTCTTC. The chain couples TRBV28 to TRBJ2-1, with 7 bases aligning to TRBD2. V lost 5 bases, J lost 7 bases, and 14 bases stayed unmatched. This CDR3 is built from 16 residues. Germline V gene sequence: CDR1 MDHEN, CDR2 SYDVKM.

This clonotype was detected a few times. V usage is TRBV29-1 and J usage is TRBJ2-2; D is unresolved. Trimming cost V 5 bases and J 7 bases, with 11 bases left between them. Germline V gene data show CDR1 as SQVTM and CDR2 as ANQGSEA. CDR3 length equals 12 residues. As DNA, the CDR3 is TGCAGCGTTTTAGGATTTGACGGGGAGCTGTTTTTT. Residues: CSVLGFDGELFF.

This clonotype was seen at least ten times. J is TRBJ2-7 and V is TRBV20-1; TRBD1 agrees at 7 bases. The germline V gene encodes CDR1 DFQATT and CDR2 SNEGSKA (reference sequence). The J segment lost 0 bases and the V segment lost 3 bases, leaving 5 bases of the junction unmatched. The CDR3 has 14 amino acids. CDR3 residues: CSARLQGFSYEQYF. DNA for the CDR3: TGCAGTGCTAGGTTACAGGGGTTCTCCTACGAGCAGTACTTC.

The gene calls are TRBV9 and TRBJ2-2; 9 positions agree with TRBD2. The CDR3 is 18 amino acids. Germline values: CDR1 SGDLS, CDR2 YYNGEE. The trim removed 1 base at V and 5 bases at J, leaving 12 bases unmatched. The CDR3 region has the DNA TGTGCCAGCAGCGTAAATATTGGCGGGGGGGCCGGAACCGGGGAGCTGTTTTTT. Translating gives CASSVNIGGGAGTGELFF.

V is TRBV7-9 and J is TRBJ1-1, with D tentatively TRBD1 (5 bases). CDR3 size: 16 residues. The germline gives CDR1 SEHNR, CDR2 FQNEAQ (reference sequence). V was shortened by 2 bases and J by 4 bases, with 17 bases between the two germline ends. CDR3 nucleotides: TGTGCCAGCAGCTTACGGGACCCGACTTATGGCACTGAAGCTTTCTTT. Translation gives CASSLRDPTYGTEAFF.

The chain carries TRBV5-1 and TRBJ1-4; D ambiguous. The CDR3 is made up of 15 amino acids. Per germline, CDR1 SGHRS and CDR2 YFSETQ. Trimming removed 1 base at V and 3 bases at J, with 10 bases between. The CDR3 DNA follows: TGCGCCAGCAGCTTGAGGCCAACGGCTAATGAAAAACTGTTTTTT. Amino acid sequence: CASSLRPTANEKLFF.

The rearrangement uses TRBV24-1 and TRBJ2-3; D is unresolved. The CDR3 is 13 residues long. Germline values: CDR1 KGHDR, CDR2 SFDVKD. V lost 1 base and J 6 bases, leaving 7 bases between the germline ends. This CDR3 reads CATSDFVGDTQYF. In DNA form, the CDR3 reads TGTGCCACCAGTGATTTCGTGGGGGATACGCAGTATTTT.

This sequence joins TRBV28 and TRBJ1-1; 7 nucleotides agree with TRBD1. Germline-derived CDR1 and CDR2 are MDHEN and SYDVKM. Trimming took 5 bases from V and 3 from J; bases not matched to a gene: 6. The CDR3 length is 14 residues. CDR3 amino acids: CASSPPGQYTEAFF. The CDR3 DNA is TGTGCCAGCAGTCCCCCGGGACAGTACACTGAAGCTTTCTTT.

This clonotype has more than one count but fewer than ten. CDR3 coding DNA: TGCGCCAGCAGCGGAAGAGTCAGGGGAAACACTGAAGCTTTCTTT. Protein product: CASSGRVRGNTEAFF. This chain uses TRBV4-1 with TRBJ1-1; D perhaps matches TRBD1 (6 bases). This CDR3 is built from 15 residues. Germline lookup yields CDR1 MGHRA and CDR2 YSYEKL. V lost 5 bases and J 2 bases, leaving 15 bases between the germline ends.

The CDR3 is CSARPLAGIGDEQFF. CDR3 in DNA: TGCAGTGCTAGACCTCTAGCGGGAATCGGGGATGAGCAGTTCTTC. The chain couples TRBV20-1 to TRBJ2-1; 9 nucleotides align to TRBD2. The CDR3 length is 15 residues. The ends lost 2 bases at V and 8 bases at J; junction bases unmatched: 10. From germline, CDR1 is DFQATT and CDR2 SNEGSKA (reference sequence).